This TCR beta chain stems from a study of blood T cell repertoires in COVID-19. Study in general: Samples of COVID-19 (acute and convalescent) were obtained from the United States, Italy and Spain. The analysed material was cDNA or gDNA that came from T cells, B-cell-depleted T cells, or PBMCs.

Original methodology: Amplification of reference gene primers was used by the study to estimate nucleated cell counts. Sequencing used immunoSEQ multiplex PCR; TCRdb keeps in-frame clones, though not all of them. D and trimming were read from the DNA, whereas the V and J calls and clone size are those reported in that table. The sample shows over 250,000 clones, 75% to 90% of them seen only once. The TCR originated in a woman aged 60-75 years with acute or convalescent COVID-19. Sequencing input: peripheral blood.

CDR3: CASSLVAVGGTPLHF. The CDR3 DNA sequence: TGTGCCAGCAGTTTGGTAGCTGTGGGAGGAACACCCCTCCACTTT. The chain links TRBV27 to TRBJ1-6; D gene unclear. Germline CDR1 reads MNHEY; CDR2 reads SMNVEV (reference sequence). Trimming shortened V by 3 bases and J by 11 bases, and 17 bases separated the two germline ends. This CDR3 region has 15 residues.